The clone carrying this T cell receptor (beta chain) was counted between two and nine times. No antigen is known for it. The data are from a study of T cells in Graves' hyperthyroidism and ophthalmopathy. The overall study: Any treatment followed the collection of peripheral blood at initial diagnosis.

Across 18 months, stable Graves' hyperthyroidism was marked by no progression to ophthalmopathy. Study-level results: The blood repertoire included most of the expanded thyroid clonotypes above 0.001.

Amplification of TCR beta CDR3 regions used RNA as the template. The study used the HTBI primer set for a first-round RT-PCR of the TCR CDR3. In TCRdb, the multiplex PCR reads were re-called with MiXCR into one record per CDR3 protein. The table has 700,000 to 950,000 distinct CDR3 sequences, approximately 36% seen once. Sequencing was carried out using blood. The TCR sequence derives from a woman in her thirties or forties with Graves' hyperthyroidism.

CDR3 loop: CASSQSAGPSYEQYF. For the CDR3, the DNA is TGTGCCAGCAGCCAAAGTGCGGGACCTTCCTACGAGCAGTACTTC. The V gene is TRBV7-9, the J gene TRBJ2-7; a weak D match, TRBD2 (6 bases). V dropped 5 bases and J dropped 1 base, with 15 bases sitting between them. CDR1 is SEHNR and CDR2 is FQNEAQ in the germline V gene (reference sequence). The CDR3 has 15 residues.